The T cell receptor beta chain described here comes from a study of cytomegalovirus exposure and HLA in healthy donors (dated by TCRdb to 2017 to 2019). As for the study more broadly: The roughly 650 repertoires of the first cohort and the roughly 110 validation repertoires were produced on the same platform, according to a later analysis. To predict cytomegalovirus infection status, the study brought together high-throughput TCR immunosequencing, statistical association of individual TCRs with disease status, and machine learning. A separate validation cohort of about 110 different subjects was used in addition to the approximately 700-subject first cohort. The study aimed to test whether cataloging public T cell receptors could reveal signatures of past pathogen exposure.

To prepare the library, the immunoSEQ multiplex PCR assay was applied. The paper's data handling went like this. A statistical classification framework was built to diagnose cytomegalovirus status from the catalog of TCR beta chain sequences. The table comes from immuneACCESS by way of TCRdb, which keeps in-frame sequences with V and J called. Part of the clones is missing from these tables; in studies checked, under half for an unresolved V gene and the rest for unknown reasons. D and trimming were read from the DNA, whereas the V and J calls and clone size are those reported in that table. The sample has 75,000 to 100,000 clones on record, approximately 96% of them singletons. The ten largest account for roughly 0.78% of the sample. Taken from cysteine to phenylalanine, the CDR3 has 15 residues. Only the CDR3 part of the read is kept: 45 bases, read in frame from the first base. V trim: 4 bases; J trim: 6 bases; unmatched bases: 10. From the germline V gene (reference sequence), CDR1 is SEHNR and CDR2 is FQNEAQ.

Results the study describes overall, beyond this receptor: It was suggested by the authors that the approach could potentially be generalized to other disease states and immunological phenotypes. The validation cohort had no HLA typing available for a later analysis, so co-occurrence within that cohort was assessed over all 120 or so repertoires. Cytomegalovirus status was reported to be diagnosed by the classifier with high specificity and sensitivity in both the original and validation cohorts. The study gave a list of 150 to 200 TCR beta chains associated with cytomegalovirus. Of the cluster scores, 85% to 95% were above 0 in a later analysis, which found that TCRs clustered in the first cohort also tended to co-occur in the 95 to 150 validation repertoires. Most TCR sequences were seen in very few donors, while some public TCRs were found in many individuals. A few of the identified cytomegalovirus-associated TCR beta chains were confirmed in vitro to be specific for cytomegalovirus antigens.

Separate from the roughly 650-subject first cohort, the validation cohort of 90 to 150 subjects was the group to which the donors belonged. On this clone: Its antigen target is currently unknown. Qualities for individual bases were not recorded, and no much larger clone is one base off.

Rearrangement joined TRBV7-9 to TRBJ2-7; the central 9 bases match TRBD1. This TCR derives from a man aged 18 to 30 in good health and CMV-seronegative. Sequencing was done on a sample of PBMCs. The CDR3 region reads CASSSPGQGTVEQYF. The nucleotide sequence is given as TGTGCCAGCAGCTCACCGGGACAGGGAACAGTCGAGCAGTACTTC. The CDR3 plus the reference TRBV7-9 and TRBJ2-7 genes for the other parts give the full variable domain: DTGVSQNPRHKITKRGQNVTFRCDPISEHNRLYWYRQTLGQGPEFLTYFQNEAQLEKSRLLSDRFSAERPKGSFSTLEIQRTEQGDSAMYLCASSSPGQGTVEQYFGPGTRLTVT.